These 31 T cell receptor beta chains share one sample of origin, sequenced in a study of Tregs in tolerant kidney transplant recipients. Profiled with immunoSEQ multiplex PCR; TCRdb holds only in-frame clones, not every one. This table has about 240,000 clones, approximately 84% appearing once. Sequenced: CD4+ T cells from blood. All receptors derive from a human donor in good health.

The chain recombines TRBV15 with TRBJ2-7; 7 nucleotides agree with TRBD2. The V and J ends lost 0 bases and 2 bases, in that order; junction bases with no gene match: 4. The CDR3 contains 15 residues. CDR1 is LNHNV, CDR2 YYDKDF, per germline (reference sequence). The CDR3 protein is CATSRDTSEAYEQYF. As DNA, the CDR3 is TGTGCCACCAGCAGAGACACTAGCGAGGCCTACGAGCAGTACTTC.

V usage is TRBV18 and J usage is TRBJ1-2, with TRBD1 matching 9 bases. CDR1 KGHSH and CDR2 LQKENI come from the germline V gene. This CDR3 spans 14 amino acids. V trimming: 7 bases; J trimming: 3 bases; junction bases outside the gene matches: 6. CDR3 loop: CASLPTGGDYGYTF. CDR3 bases: TGTGCCAGCTTACCGACAGGGGGAGACTATGGCTACACCTTC.

V is TRBV9 and J is TRBJ2-1; 11 bases are shared with TRBD2. CDR3 length: 16 residues. Germline loops: CDR1 SGDLS, CDR2 YYNGEE. Trimming removed 2 bases from V and 0 bases from J; junction bases left unmatched: 1. Here the CDR3 DNA reads TGTGCCAGCAGCGTCACTAGCGGGGGCTCCTACAATGAGCAGTTCTTC. This encodes CASSVTSGGSYNEQFF.

V gene TRBV6-1 combines with J gene TRBJ2-2, with 7 bases matching TRBD1. This CDR3 comprises 16 residues. The germline V gene encodes CDR1 MNHNS and CDR2 SASEGT. The ends lost 1 base at V and 2 bases at J; junction bases unmatched: 4. The CDR3 coding sequence is TGTGCCAGCAGTGAAGAGGGACAGCTTAACACCGGGGAGCTGTTTTTT. Protein product: CASSEEGQLNTGELFF.

The genes are TRBV7-3 and TRBJ2-5; 7 bases agree with TRBD2. Germline V gives CDR1 SGHTA, CDR2 FQGTGA. The CDR3 loop spans 14 amino acids. After removal of 5 bases from V and 3 bases from J, the junction contained 6 bases not matched to a gene. CDR3 sequence reads: CASSRTSDEETQYF. The CDR3 DNA reads as TGTGCCAGCAGCCGTACTAGCGACGAAGAGACCCAGTACTTC.

The chain links TRBV5-1 to TRBJ2-7; 8 bases agree with TRBD2. This CDR3 has 15 amino acids. CDR1 is SGHRS and CDR2 is YFSETQ in the germline V gene. Germline trimming cut 3 bases from V and 0 bases from J; bases unmatched to any gene: 5. The CDR3 is CASSSNRGGSYEQYF. DNA of the CDR3: TGCGCCAGCAGCTCGAACCGGGGGGGCTCCTACGAGCAGTACTTC.

A remark on this clone: One end of the junction fails to match germline, which may point to a read error. The gene calls are TRBV14 and TRBJ1-2, with D possibly matching TRBD1 (6 bases). The germline CDR1 and CDR2 sequences are SGHDN and FVKESK. This CDR3 has 14 amino acids. CDR3 DNA sequence: TGTGCCAGCAGCCAAGATTGGGGACAACCCCTGGACTGCTTC. Amino acids: CASSQDWGQPLDCF.

The chain combines TRBV2 with TRBJ2-1, with D maybe TRBD1 (6 bases). In germline, CDR1 is SNHLY, CDR2 FYNNEI. The CDR3 totals 13 residues. V was pared by 8 bases and J by 4 bases, with 12 bases between. DNA for the CDR3: TGTGCCAGCTCTCAACAGGGATACAATGAGCAGTTCTTC. It translates to CASSQQGYNEQFF. Together with reference TRBV2 and TRBJ2-1, the CDR3 gives the full variable domain: EPEVTQTPSHQVTQMGQEVILRCVPISNHLYFYWYRQILGQKVEFLVSFYNNEISEKSEIFDDQFSVERPDGSNFTLKIRSTKLEDSAMYFCASSQQGYNEQFFGPGTRLTVL.

The chain has TRBV2 and TRBJ2-7; unclear D gene. The CDR3 is made up of 18 amino acids. V gave up 2 bases and J gave up 3 bases, with 23 bases separating them. In germline, CDR1 is SNHLY, CDR2 FYNNEI. The CDR3 loop reads CASSEKGPHRPLDYEQYF. The DNA of the CDR3 is TGTGCCAGCAGTGAAAAAGGGCCGCACCGACCCTTGGACTACGAGCAGTACTTC.

This clone appeared a single time. J is TRBJ2-2 and V is TRBV7-2; a weak D match, TRBD1 (6 bases). The germline V and J ends were trimmed by 6 bases and 3 bases, with 17 bases remaining between them. This CDR3 contains 16 residues. Per germline, CDR1 SGHTA and CDR2 FQGNSA. CDR3 sequence: CASSLTGGADTGELFF. The DNA of the CDR3 is TGTGCCAGCAGTCTAACTGGGGGCGCGGACACCGGGGAGCTGTTTTTT.

The chain uses TRBV5-8 and TRBJ1-1; D gene uncertain. V was cut by 0 bases and J by 1 base, with 7 bases left in between. The CDR3 has 14 residues. Per germline, CDR1 SGHTS and CDR2 YDEGEE. This CDR3 is CASSLGRANTEAFF. CDR3 nucleotides: TGTGCCAGCAGCTTGGGGAGAGCGAACACTGAAGCTTTCTTT.

The chain uses TRBV6-6 and TRBJ1-2, with TRBD1 matching over 8 bases. The CDR3 has 15 amino acids. Trimming took 5 bases from V and 1 from J; bases not matched to a gene: 6. Germline V gene lookup returns CDR1 MNHNY and CDR2 SVGAGI (reference sequence). The CDR3 DNA is TGTGCCAGCAGTCCAGCTGGACAGGGTAACTATGGCTACACCTTC. As protein: CASSPAGQGNYGYTF.

This chain connects TRBV2 to TRBJ1-5; the D gene is possibly TRBD1 (5 bases). Germline values: CDR1 SNHLY, CDR2 FYNNEI. CDR3 size: 12 residues. Trimming took 9 bases from V and 8 from J, leaving 14 bases between them. CDR3 protein: CARDEWGEPQHF. Written as DNA, the CDR3 is TGTGCCAGAGACGAGTGGGGGGAGCCCCAGCATTTT.

CDR3 nucleotides: TGTGCCAGCAGCTTGCGCCAGGGCGACACTGAAGCTTTCTTT. It yields the protein CASSLRQGDTEAFF. The V call is TRBV5-4, the J call TRBJ1-1, with D tentatively TRBD1 (5 bases). Germline CDR1 SGHNT, CDR2 YYREEE (reference sequence). The CDR3 consists of 14 residues. V shed 1 base and J shed 3 bases, with 10 bases lying between them. The complete variable domain, with remaining parts taken from reference TRBV5-4 and TRBJ1-1, reads ETGVTQSPTHLIKTRGQQVTLRCSSQSGHNTVSWYQQALGQGPQFIFQYYREEENGRGNFPPRFSGLQFPNYSSELNVNALELDDSALYLCASSLRQGDTEAFFGQGTRLTVV.

The chain is built from TRBV6-1 and TRBJ1-2, with D perhaps matching TRBD1 (5 bases). The CDR3 runs to 12 residues. Trimming removed 5 bases from V and 5 bases from J, with 9 bases in between. CDR1 and CDR2 from the germline V gene are MNHNS and SASEGT. CDR3 DNA sequence: TGTGCCAGCAGTCAGGGTCCGTATGGCTACACCTTC. It codes for CASSQGPYGYTF.

The V call is TRBV19, the J call TRBJ2-7; 9 bases match TRBD1. The length of the CDR3 is 14 residues. CDR1 is LNHDA and CDR2 is SQIVND in the germline V gene (reference sequence). With 9 bases clipped from V and 3 bases from J, the junction kept 9 bases outside the gene matches. The CDR3 sequence: CASSKGTGIYEQYF. The CDR3 DNA is TGTGCCAGCTCAAAAGGGACAGGGATCTACGAGCAGTACTTC.

Only a few counts were recorded for this clone. The gene calls are TRBV6-1 and TRBJ2-6; D may be TRBD2 (5 bases). Deletions cut 8 bases from V and 0 bases from J, with 8 bases between. Germline lookup yields CDR1 MNHNS and CDR2 SASEGT. The CDR3 has 14 residues. The CDR3: CASVTSSGANVLTF. CDR3 nucleotides: TGTGCCAGCGTTACTAGCTCTGGGGCCAACGTCCTGACTTTC.

The V call is TRBV27, the J call TRBJ2-3, with 7 bases aligning to TRBD2. Germline V CDR1 and CDR2: MNHEY, SMNVEV (reference sequence). The CDR3 spans 16 residues. Trimming at V came to 1 base and at J to 0 bases, leaving 4 bases not matched to a gene. The CDR3 coding sequence is TGTGCCAGCAGTTTATGGGGCGGGGGAAGCACAGATACGCAGTATTTT. Protein sequence: CASSLWGGGSTDTQYF.

This clone was detected once. The rearrangement joins TRBV19 to TRBJ2-7; TRBD1 matches 8 bases. Per the germline V gene, CDR1 is LNHDA and CDR2 is SQIVND (reference sequence). Germline trimming cut 9 bases from V and 0 bases from J; bases unmatched to any gene: 7. The CDR3 covers 14 residues. In DNA, the CDR3 is TGTGCCAGCACAAGGACAGGGAGCTCCTACGAGCAGTACTTC. This codes for CASTRTGSSYEQYF.

The J gene is TRBJ2-7, the V gene TRBV5-1, with D tentatively TRBD2 (5 bases). Germline-derived CDR1 and CDR2 are SGHRS and YFSETQ. The CDR3 extends over 13 amino acids. V lost 3 bases and J 3 bases, leaving 10 bases between the germline ends. CDR3 sequence (DNA): TGCGCCAGCAGCTATACGAGCGGCTACGAGCAGTACTTC. It specifies CASSYTSGYEQYF.

The CDR3 loop reads CASSQERYEQYF. DNA of the CDR3: TGTGCCAGCAGCCAAGAGAGGTACGAGCAGTACTTC. The rearrangement uses TRBV4-2 and TRBJ2-5; D uncertain. The DNA end lines up better with TRBJ2-7; the J call may be wrong. Germline CDR1 reads LGHNA; CDR2 reads YNFKEQ. CDR3 length equals 12 residues.

The chain uses TRBV18 and TRBJ2-1, with a possible D match to TRBD2 (5 bases). This CDR3 has 15 residues. Germline assignment: CDR1 KGHSH and CDR2 LQKENI. The V end was cut by 1 base, the J end by 0 bases, with 7 bases between. The CDR3 bases are TGTGCCAGCTCACCACAGCGGAGCTCCTACAATGAGCAGTTCTTC. This translates into CASSPQRSSYNEQFF.

The CDR3 reads CASRLTSGYNEQFF. CDR3 sequence (DNA): TGTGCCAGCAGGCTAACTAGCGGATACAATGAGCAGTTCTTC. The chain carries TRBV6-5 and TRBJ2-1; TRBD2 aligns across 8 bases. The CDR3 spans 14 residues. Trimming took 6 bases from V and 4 from J; bases not matched to a gene: 5. Germline V gene lookup returns CDR1 MNHEY and CDR2 SVGAGI.

This chain uses TRBV4-1 with TRBJ2-1, with 8 bases identical to TRBD1. This CDR3 is 18 amino acids long. Germline lookup yields CDR1 MGHRA and CDR2 YSYEKL. V gave up 2 bases and J gave up 0 bases; unmatched junction bases: 9. CDR3 amino acids: CASSQFHQGASSYNEQFF. The CDR3 DNA sequence: TGCGCCAGCAGCCAATTCCACCAGGGGGCGAGCTCCTACAATGAGCAGTTCTTC.

The count of this clone is one. The chain carries TRBV7-8 and TRBJ2-1, with 10 bases fitting TRBD2. CDR1 is SGHVS and CDR2 is FQNEAQ in the germline V gene. This CDR3 region has 18 residues. V was pared by 5 bases and J by 2 bases, with 12 bases of the junction left unmatched. CDR3 amino acids: CASSLRLWTSGAYNEQFF. The CDR3 DNA reads as TGTGCCAGCAGCCTACGATTATGGACTAGCGGAGCCTACAATGAGCAGTTCTTC.

This chain links TRBV7-9 with TRBJ1-1; D is undetermined. Germline assignment: CDR1 SEHNR and CDR2 FQNEAQ (reference sequence). The CDR3 loop spans 13 amino acids. V lost 2 bases to trimming and J lost 3 bases, with 7 bases between them. The CDR3 is CASSLIQDTEAFF. As DNA, the CDR3 is TGTGCCAGCAGCTTAATTCAAGACACTGAAGCTTTCTTT.

The CDR3: CASSPNPLTGSLNQPQHF. DNA for the CDR3: TGTGCCAGCAGTCCGAACCCCCTGACAGGGTCACTCAATCAGCCCCAGCATTTT. This chain connects TRBV27 to TRBJ1-5; 7 positions match TRBD1. CDR3 length equals 18 residues. CDR1 and CDR2 from the germline V gene are MNHEY and SMNVEV (reference sequence). V was pared by 5 bases and J by 3 bases, with 16 bases of the junction left unmatched.

The chain couples TRBV2 to TRBJ2-3; unclear D gene. V was trimmed by 5 bases and J by 5 bases, leaving 5 bases between them. The germline CDR1 and CDR2 sequences are SNHLY and FYNNEI. The CDR3 totals 11 residues. CDR3 in DNA: TGTGCCAGCAGTAATCAAGATACGCAGTATTTT. Translation: CASSNQDTQYF.

The J gene is TRBJ2-5, the V gene TRBV11-3, with a weak D call TRBD1 (6 bases). CDR1 and CDR2 from the germline V gene are SGHNT and YENEEA. This CDR3 spans 13 amino acids. The V gene lost 5 bases and the J gene lost 5 bases, with 12 bases spanning the gap. The DNA for the CDR3 is TGTGCCAGCAGCCACAGGGAGTACGAGACCCAGTACTTC. Translated: CASSHREYETQYF.

The rearrangement links TRBV6-5 to TRBJ1-1, with unresolved D. This CDR3 has 16 amino acids. V gave up 2 bases and J gave up 0 bases, with 13 bases separating them. CDR1 is MNHEY, CDR2 SVGAGI, per germline. CDR3 DNA: TGTGCCAGCAGTTACGAGGGTACCTCAATGAACACTGAAGCTTTCTTT. It codes for CASSYEGTSMNTEAFF.

The chain is built from TRBV4-1 and TRBJ2-5; D possibly corresponds to TRBD1 (5 bases). Trimming removed 0 bases at V and 6 bases at J, with 14 bases between. The length of the CDR3 is 15 residues. CDR1 is MGHRA, CDR2 YSYEKL, per germline. This CDR3 is CASSQDLGDSKTQYF. In DNA form, the CDR3 reads TGCGCCAGCAGCCAAGACCTCGGAGACAGCAAGACCCAGTACTTC.